This T cell receptor beta chain emerged from a study of vaccination effects on CD4 cells after COVID-19. Study-wide background: The authors sampled a few convalescent patients early and late after vaccination.

This CDR3 contains 13 residues. V was shortened by 6 bases and J by 2 bases, with 9 bases between the two germline ends. CDR1 is LNHDA and CDR2 is SQIVND in the germline V gene (reference sequence). With the ViraFEST assay, the study expanded antigen-specific CD4+ T cells using viral peptide pools, then sequenced them. Culture lasted about ten days before CD4+ T cell isolation. The individual was infected with SARS-CoV-2 between March and December 2020, as confirmed by PCR. Every participant took two doses of the BNT162b2 or mRNA-1273 vaccine. IL-2 medium took the place of half the medium on both days 3 and 7. Clones were sequenced by immunoSEQ multiplex PCR, and TCRdb holds only the in-frame ones, with some missing. The table has about 14,000 clones, roughly 80% seen once. As to this clone: What it recognizes is unknown.

This clonotype was obtained from a human donor who had a prior SARS-CoV-2 infection. The chain joins TRBV19 to TRBJ2-3, with a weak D call TRBD1 (6 bases). The sequences come from CD4+ T cells from PBMCs cultured with HCoV-NL63 spike peptides, collected after COVID-19 vaccination. CDR3 amino acids: CASRDSPTDTQYF. The CDR3 coding sequence is TGTGCCAGTAGGGACAGTCCCACAGATACGCAGTATTTT.